These T cell receptor beta chains were read from a single sample in a study of PD-1 blockade in classical Hodgkin lymphoma. TCRdb's table, derived via immunoSEQ multiplex PCR, lists solely in-frame clones and lacks some. Seen here are over 15,000 clones, more than 75% observed once, and the top ten hold about 18%. The sample here was peripheral blood mononuclear cells (PBMCs), taken before the second cycle of nivolumab. The receptors originated from a human donor with classical Hodgkin lymphoma. Both conserved end residues are part of each CDR3. D genes are given only for firm matches. Not all rows give a size; the values are once, few, many and, for expanded clones, a class.

J gene: TRBJ1-2; V gene: TRBV5-6; D gene: NA; CDR3 length: 15; clone size: NA; CDR3 protein: CASSTSASPFYGYTF; CDR3 DNA: TGTGCCAGCAGCACCTCAGCGTCTCCCTTCTATGGCTACACCTTC
J gene: TRBJ1-6; V gene: TRBV11-2; D gene: TRBD1; CDR3 length: 14; clone size: NA; CDR3 protein: CASSFGQGNSPLHF; CDR3 DNA: TGTGCCAGCAGCTTCGGACAGGGTAATTCACCCCTCCACTTT
J gene: TRBJ1-4; V gene: TRBV5-1; D gene: NA; CDR3 length: 11; clone size: NA; CDR3 protein: CASSSGEKLFF; CDR3 DNA: TGCGCCAGCAGCTCTGGAGAAAAACTGTTTTTT
J gene: TRBJ2-1; V gene: TRBV18; D gene: NA; CDR3 length: 15; clone size: NA; CDR3 protein: CASSPQAGTYNEQFF; CDR3 DNA: TGTGCCAGCTCACCTCAGGCTGGGACCTACAATGAGCAGTTCTTC
J gene: TRBJ2-1; V gene: TRBV18; D gene: TRBD2; CDR3 length: 15; clone size: NA; CDR3 protein: CASSPTSGRVNEQFF; CDR3 DNA: TGTGCCAGCTCACCGACTAGCGGGAGGGTAAATGAGCAGTTCTTC
J gene: TRBJ2-2; V gene: TRBV5-1; D gene: NA; CDR3 length: 13; clone size: NA; CDR3 protein: CASSLLNTGELFF; CDR3 DNA: TGCGCCAGCAGCTTGTTAAACACCGGGGAGCTGTTTTTT
J gene: TRBJ2-7; V gene: TRBV18; D gene: NA; CDR3 length: 14; clone size: NA; CDR3 protein: CASSPRTADYEQYF; CDR3 DNA: TGTGCCAGCTCACCACGCACGGCTGACTACGAGCAGTACTTC
J gene: TRBJ2-2; V gene: TRBV2; D gene: NA; CDR3 length: 13; clone size: NA; CDR3 protein: CASSSEGTGELFF; CDR3 DNA: TGTGCCAGTTCGTCCGAGGGCACCGGGGAGCTGTTTTTT
J gene: TRBJ2-7; V gene: TRBV10-3; D gene: TRBD1; CDR3 length: 13; clone size: NA; CDR3 protein: CAIFETGGNEQYF; CDR3 DNA: TGTGCCATCTTTGAGACAGGGGGAAACGAGCAGTACTTC
J gene: TRBJ1-1; V gene: TRBV19; D gene: NA; CDR3 length: 14; clone size: NA; CDR3 protein: CASSIRQGNTEAFF; CDR3 DNA: TGTGCCAGTAGTATTCGACAAGGGAACACTGAAGCTTTCTTT
J gene: TRBJ2-7; V gene: TRBV28; D gene: TRBD1; CDR3 length: 14; clone size: NA; CDR3 protein: CASSLTGKTYEQYF; CDR3 DNA: TGTGCCAGCAGTCTGACAGGGAAGACATACGAGCAGTACTTC
J gene: TRBJ2-1; V gene: TRBV18; D gene: NA; CDR3 length: 13; clone size: NA; CDR3 protein: CASSAGANNEQFF; CDR3 DNA: TGTGCCAGCTCAGCCGGGGCCAACAATGAGCAGTTCTTC
J gene: TRBJ2-7; V gene: TRBV5-1; D gene: NA; CDR3 length: 12; clone size: few; CDR3 protein: CASSGAPGEQYF; CDR3 DNA: TGCGCCAGCAGTGGGGCGCCGGGCGAGCAGTACTTC
J gene: TRBJ1-1; V gene: TRBV5-1; D gene: NA; CDR3 length: 20; clone size: NA; CDR3 protein: CASSLDPVTYTGTDHTEAFF; CDR3 DNA: TGCGCCAGCAGCCTGGACCCCGTGACTTATACCGGGACCGATCACACTGAAGCTTTCTTT
J gene: TRBJ2-5; V gene: TRBV28; D gene: NA; CDR3 length: 14; clone size: NA; CDR3 protein: CASSLGQGGKTQYF; CDR3 DNA: TGTGCCAGCAGTTTAGGGCAGGGGGGAAAGACCCAGTACTTC
J gene: TRBJ2-1; V gene: TRBV19; D gene: NA; CDR3 length: 12; clone size: NA; CDR3 protein: CASSMRRLEQFF; CDR3 DNA: TGTGCCAGTAGTATGCGGAGGTTGGAGCAGTTCTTC
J gene: TRBJ1-3; V gene: TRBV11-2; D gene: NA; CDR3 length: 18; clone size: NA; CDR3 protein: CASSSTNFGRYSGNTIYF; CDR3 DNA: TGTGCCAGCAGCTCAACTAATTTCGGACGGTACTCTGGAAACACCATATATTTT
J gene: TRBJ1-1; V gene: TRBV7-2; D gene: NA; CDR3 length: 15; clone size: NA; CDR3 protein: CASSPGAMGNTEAFF; CDR3 DNA: TGTGCCAGCAGCCCTGGGGCCATGGGGAACACTGAAGCTTTCTTT
J gene: TRBJ1-1; V gene: TRBV7-9; D gene: NA; CDR3 length: 14; clone size: NA; CDR3 protein: CASRAGRLNTEAFF; CDR3 DNA: TGTGCCAGCAGGGCGGGACGGTTGAACACTGAAGCTTTCTTT
J gene: TRBJ2-5; V gene: TRBV10-3; D gene: NA; CDR3 length: 15; clone size: NA; CDR3 protein: CAISDPRGAGETQYF; CDR3 DNA: TGTGCCATCAGTGACCCACGGGGGGCAGGAGAGACCCAGTACTTC
J gene: TRBJ2-3; V gene: TRBV10-3; D gene: TRBD2; CDR3 length: 15; clone size: NA; CDR3 protein: CAIRPGLAGGDTQYF; CDR3 DNA: TGTGCCATCAGGCCGGGACTAGCGGGAGGAGATACGCAGTATTTT
J gene: TRBJ2-5; V gene: TRBV11-2; D gene: NA; CDR3 length: 11; clone size: NA; CDR3 protein: CASSVGETQYF; CDR3 DNA: TGTGCCAGCAGTGTGGGGGAGACCCAGTACTTC
J gene: TRBJ2-7; V gene: TRBV2; D gene: NA; CDR3 length: 11; clone size: NA; CDR3 protein: CASSEGNEQYF; CDR3 DNA: TGTGCCAGCAGTGAAGGCAACGAGCAGTACTTC
J gene: TRBJ1-1; V gene: TRBV28; D gene: NA; CDR3 length: 13; clone size: NA; CDR3 protein: CASSRPPNTEAFF; CDR3 DNA: TGTGCCAGCAGTCGGCCACCGAACACTGAAGCTTTCTTT
J gene: TRBJ1-2; V gene: TRBV4-1; D gene: TRBD1; CDR3 length: 16; clone size: NA; CDR3 protein: CASSQHEQGLGGGYTF; CDR3 DNA: TGCGCCAGCAGCCAACACGAACAGGGGTTGGGGGGTGGCTACACCTTC
J gene: TRBJ2-7; V gene: TRBV4-3; D gene: NA; CDR3 length: 17; clone size: NA; CDR3 protein: CASSQEPWAGSSYEQYF; CDR3 DNA: TGCGCCAGCAGCCAAGAACCCTGGGCAGGGAGCTCCTACGAGCAGTACTTC
J gene: TRBJ2-5; V gene: TRBV28; D gene: NA; CDR3 length: 12; clone size: NA; CDR3 protein: CASSSSQETQYF; CDR3 DNA: TGTGCCAGCAGTTCGTCTCAAGAGACCCAGTACTTC
J gene: TRBJ1-1; V gene: TRBV29-1; D gene: NA; CDR3 length: 11; clone size: NA; CDR3 protein: CSVGEIYEAFF; CDR3 DNA: TGCAGCGTTGGGGAAATTTATGAAGCTTTCTTT
J gene: TRBJ1-5; V gene: TRBV28; D gene: NA; CDR3 length: 15; clone size: NA; CDR3 protein: CASSLEGLRNQPQHF; CDR3 DNA: TGTGCCAGCAGTTTGGAGGGCCTTCGCAATCAGCCCCAGCATTTT
J gene: TRBJ1-4; V gene: TRBV7-8; D gene: TRBD1; CDR3 length: 15; clone size: NA; CDR3 protein: CASSSDRARSEKLFF; CDR3 DNA: TGTGCCAGCAGCAGTGACAGGGCCCGCAGCGAAAAACTGTTTTTT
J gene: TRBJ2-3; V gene: TRBV5-1; D gene: NA; CDR3 length: 15; clone size: once; CDR3 protein: CASSFLGTSTDTQYF; CDR3 DNA: TGCGCCAGCAGCTTCCTCGGGACTAGCACAGATACGCAGTATTTT
J gene: TRBJ1-2; V gene: TRBV14; D gene: NA; CDR3 length: 13; clone size: once; CDR3 protein: CASSQDLRIGYTF; CDR3 DNA: TGTGCCAGCAGCCAAGATCTTCGGATTGGCTACACCTTC
J gene: TRBJ2-1; V gene: TRBV4-3; D gene: NA; CDR3 length: 14; clone size: NA; CDR3 protein: CASSQDFAVNEQFF; CDR3 DNA: TGCGCCAGCAGCCAAGATTTCGCGGTTAATGAGCAGTTCTTC
J gene: TRBJ2-3; V gene: TRBV30; D gene: NA; CDR3 length: 11; clone size: once; CDR3 protein: CAWSDTYTQYF; CDR3 DNA: TGTGCCTGGAGTGACACCTATACGCAGTATTTT
J gene: TRBJ2-1; V gene: TRBV7-2; D gene: NA; CDR3 length: 13; clone size: once; CDR3 protein: CASSLKVYNEQFF; CDR3 DNA: TGTGCCAGCAGCTTAAAGGTCTACAATGAGCAGTTCTTC
J gene: TRBJ2-7; V gene: TRBV6-5; D gene: TRBD1; CDR3 length: 15; clone size: NA; CDR3 protein: CASSSPGQGDYEQYF; CDR3 DNA: TGTGCCAGCAGTTCGCCGGGACAGGGGGACTACGAGCAGTACTTC
J gene: TRBJ1-5; V gene: TRBV7-2; D gene: TRBD1; CDR3 length: 16; clone size: NA; CDR3 protein: CASSSQGTGGNQPQHF; CDR3 DNA: TGTGCCAGCAGCTCCCAGGGGACAGGGGGCAATCAGCCCCAGCATTTT
J gene: TRBJ1-4; V gene: TRBV28; D gene: TRBD1; CDR3 length: 16; clone size: NA; CDR3 protein: CASSKRTGGFNEKLFF; CDR3 DNA: TGTGCCAGCAGCAAACGGACAGGGGGTTTTAATGAAAAACTGTTTTTT
J gene: TRBJ2-5; V gene: TRBV11-3; D gene: TRBD1; CDR3 length: 16; clone size: NA; CDR3 protein: CASSLGDGTAKETQYF; CDR3 DNA: TGTGCCAGCAGCTTAGGCGACGGGACAGCGAAGGAGACCCAGTACTTC
J gene: TRBJ2-7; V gene: TRBV5-3; D gene: NA; CDR3 length: 14; clone size: NA; CDR3 protein: CASSLVEGTYEQYF; CDR3 DNA: TGTGCCAGCAGCTTGGTGGAGGGGACCTACGAGCAGTACTTC
J gene: TRBJ2-3; V gene: TRBV27; D gene: NA; CDR3 length: 13; clone size: NA; CDR3 protein: CASSLWSTDTQYF; CDR3 DNA: TGTGCCAGCAGTTTATGGAGCACAGATACGCAGTATTTT
J gene: TRBJ1-3; V gene: TRBV4-2; D gene: NA; CDR3 length: 13; clone size: NA; CDR3 protein: CASSQDREGTIYF; CDR3 DNA: TGTGCCAGCAGCCAAGATCGGGAAGGCACCATATATTTT
J gene: TRBJ2-2; V gene: TRBV7-2; D gene: TRBD1; CDR3 length: 16; clone size: NA; CDR3 protein: CASSPRQGAATGELFF; CDR3 DNA: TGTGCCAGCAGCCCCAGACAGGGGGCGGCGACCGGGGAGCTGTTTTTT
J gene: TRBJ2-7; V gene: TRBV2; D gene: NA; CDR3 length: 14; clone size: NA; CDR3 protein: CASGTELSSYEQYF; CDR3 DNA: TGTGCCAGCGGGACGGAGTTAAGCTCCTACGAGCAGTACTTC
J gene: TRBJ2-5; V gene: TRBV30; D gene: TRBD2; CDR3 length: 15; clone size: NA; CDR3 protein: CACHSGGALGETQYF; CDR3 DNA: TGTGCCTGCCATAGCGGGGGGGCCTTAGGGGAGACCCAGTACTTC
J gene: TRBJ1-4; V gene: TRBV5-4; D gene: NA; CDR3 length: 12; clone size: NA; CDR3 protein: CASRQDNEKLFF; CDR3 DNA: TGTGCCAGCAGGCAGGACAATGAAAAACTGTTTTTT
J gene: TRBJ1-4; V gene: TRBV29-1; D gene: NA; CDR3 length: 11; clone size: NA; CDR3 protein: CSVEVGQKLFF; CDR3 DNA: TGCAGCGTTGAAGTTGGACAAAAACTGTTTTTT
J gene: TRBJ1-1; V gene: TRBV10-3; D gene: NA; CDR3 length: 13; clone size: NA; CDR3 protein: CAISGGGNTEAFF; CDR3 DNA: TGTGCCATCAGTGGGGGAGGGAACACTGAAGCTTTCTTT
J gene: TRBJ1-5; V gene: TRBV27; D gene: NA; CDR3 length: 13; clone size: NA; CDR3 protein: CASSLRGFQPQHF; CDR3 DNA: TGTGCCAGCAGTTTACGGGGGTTTCAGCCCCAGCATTTT
J gene: TRBJ2-7; V gene: TRBV6-5; D gene: TRBD2; CDR3 length: 15; clone size: NA; CDR3 protein: CASSYSASGSYEQYF; CDR3 DNA: TGTGCCAGCAGTTACTCGGCTAGCGGGAGCTACGAGCAGTACTTC
J gene: TRBJ1-6; V gene: TRBV9; D gene: NA; CDR3 length: 14; clone size: NA; CDR3 protein: CASSVAVGNSPLHF; CDR3 DNA: TGTGCCAGCAGCGTAGCCGTGGGCAATTCACCCCTCCACTTT
J gene: TRBJ2-7; V gene: TRBV29-1; D gene: NA; CDR3 length: 13; clone size: NA; CDR3 protein: CSVVGEVSYEQYF; CDR3 DNA: TGCAGCGTTGTAGGGGAGGTATCCTACGAGCAGTACTTC
J gene: TRBJ2-7; V gene: TRBV14; D gene: TRBD1; CDR3 length: 15; clone size: NA; CDR3 protein: CASSHKRPTGDEQYF; CDR3 DNA: TGTGCCAGCAGCCACAAGAGGCCGACAGGGGACGAGCAGTACTTC
J gene: TRBJ2-1; V gene: TRBV9; D gene: NA; CDR3 length: 16; clone size: NA; CDR3 protein: CASSVDPGPIYNEQFF; CDR3 DNA: TGTGCCAGCAGCGTAGATCCGGGGCCCATCTACAATGAGCAGTTCTTC
J gene: TRBJ2-7; V gene: TRBV4-3; D gene: TRBD2; CDR3 length: 15; clone size: NA; CDR3 protein: CASSQDSGTLYEQYF; CDR3 DNA: TGCGCCAGCAGCCAAGATAGCGGGACACTCTACGAGCAGTACTTC
J gene: TRBJ1-2; V gene: TRBV5-6; D gene: TRBD1; CDR3 length: 12; clone size: NA; CDR3 protein: CASSPTGIGYTF; CDR3 DNA: TGTGCCAGCAGCCCGACAGGGATCGGCTACACCTTC
J gene: TRBJ2-3; V gene: TRBV4-2; D gene: NA; CDR3 length: 17; clone size: NA; CDR3 protein: CASSQGRGAGAADTQYF; CDR3 DNA: TGTGCCAGCAGCCAAGGACGGGGGGCGGGAGCTGCAGATACGCAGTATTTT
J gene: TRBJ2-7; V gene: TRBV6-5; D gene: NA; CDR3 length: 15; clone size: NA; CDR3 protein: CASSYYPQVSREQYF; CDR3 DNA: TGTGCCAGCAGTTACTACCCGCAGGTTTCCCGCGAGCAGTACTTC
J gene: TRBJ1-2; V gene: TRBV10-3; D gene: TRBD1; CDR3 length: 14; clone size: NA; CDR3 protein: CAISETGEMYGYTF; CDR3 DNA: TGTGCCATCAGTGAGACAGGGGAGATGTATGGCTACACCTTC